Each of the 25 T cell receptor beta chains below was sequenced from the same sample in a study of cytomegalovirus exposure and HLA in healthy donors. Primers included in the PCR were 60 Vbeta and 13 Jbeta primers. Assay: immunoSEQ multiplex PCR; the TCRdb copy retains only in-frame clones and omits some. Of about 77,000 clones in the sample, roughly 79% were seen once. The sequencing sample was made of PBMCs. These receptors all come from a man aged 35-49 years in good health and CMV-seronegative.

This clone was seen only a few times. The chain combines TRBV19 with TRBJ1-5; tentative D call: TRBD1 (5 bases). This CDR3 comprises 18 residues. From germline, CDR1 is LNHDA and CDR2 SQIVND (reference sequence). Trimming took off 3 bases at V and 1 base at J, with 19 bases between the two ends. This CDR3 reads CASSMSVGLRGSNQPQHF. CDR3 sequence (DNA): TGTGCCAGTAGTATGTCGGTGGGTCTCCGGGGGAGCAATCAGCCCCAGCATTTT. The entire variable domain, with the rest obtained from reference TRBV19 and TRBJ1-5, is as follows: DGGITQSPKYLFRKEGQNVTLSCEQNLNHDAMYWYRQDPGQGLRLIYYSQIVNDFQKGDIAEGYSVSREKKESFPLTVTSAQKNPTAFYLCASSMSVGLRGSNQPQHFGDGTRLSIL.

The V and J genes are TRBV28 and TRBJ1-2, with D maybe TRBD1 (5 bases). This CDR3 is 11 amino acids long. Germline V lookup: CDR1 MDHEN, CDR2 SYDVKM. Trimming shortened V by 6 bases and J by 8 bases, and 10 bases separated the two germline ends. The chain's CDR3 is CASSRGDGYTF. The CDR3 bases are TGTGCCAGCAGCCGGGGGGACGGCTACACCTTC.

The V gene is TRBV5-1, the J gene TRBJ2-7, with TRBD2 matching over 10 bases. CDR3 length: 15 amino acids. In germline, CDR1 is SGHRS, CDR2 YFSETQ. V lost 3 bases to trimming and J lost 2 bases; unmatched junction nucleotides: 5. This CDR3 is CASSSLAGGAYEQYF. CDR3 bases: TGCGCCAGCAGCTCCTTAGCGGGAGGCGCCTACGAGCAGTACTTC.

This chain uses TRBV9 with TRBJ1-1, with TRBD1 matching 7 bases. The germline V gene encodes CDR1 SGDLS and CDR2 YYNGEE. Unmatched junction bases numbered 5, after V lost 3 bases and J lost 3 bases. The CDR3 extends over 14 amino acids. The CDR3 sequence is CASSAYQGDTEAFF. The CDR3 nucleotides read TGTGCCAGCAGCGCCTATCAGGGGGACACTGAAGCTTTCTTT.

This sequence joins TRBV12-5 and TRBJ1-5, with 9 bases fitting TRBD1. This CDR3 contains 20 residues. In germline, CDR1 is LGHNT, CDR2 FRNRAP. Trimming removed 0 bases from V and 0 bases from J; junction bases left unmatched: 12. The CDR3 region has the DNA TGTGCTAGTGGTTTGGTACCATCGGGGACAGGGAATTTTAGCAATCAGCCCCAGCATTTT. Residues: CASGLVPSGTGNFSNQPQHF.

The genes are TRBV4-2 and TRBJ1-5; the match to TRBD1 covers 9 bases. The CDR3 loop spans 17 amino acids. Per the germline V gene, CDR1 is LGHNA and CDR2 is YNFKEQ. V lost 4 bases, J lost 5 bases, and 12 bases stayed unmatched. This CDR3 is CASSLGTGSIGDQPQHF. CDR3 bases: TGTGCCAGCAGCCTTGGGACAGGGTCGATTGGCGATCAGCCCCAGCATTTT.

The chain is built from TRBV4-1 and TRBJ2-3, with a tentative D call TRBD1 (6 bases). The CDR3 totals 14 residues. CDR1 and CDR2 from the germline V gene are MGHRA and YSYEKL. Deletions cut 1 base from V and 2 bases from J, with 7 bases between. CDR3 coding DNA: TGCGCCAGCAGCCAAGGGACAGCCACAGATACGCAGTATTTT. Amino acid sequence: CASSQGTATDTQYF.

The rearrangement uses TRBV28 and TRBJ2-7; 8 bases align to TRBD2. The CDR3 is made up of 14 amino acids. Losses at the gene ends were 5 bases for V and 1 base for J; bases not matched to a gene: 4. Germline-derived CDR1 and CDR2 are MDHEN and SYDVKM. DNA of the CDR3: TGTGCCAGCAGTCAAGGGACTAGATCCTACGAGCAGTACTTC. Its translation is CASSQGTRSYEQYF.

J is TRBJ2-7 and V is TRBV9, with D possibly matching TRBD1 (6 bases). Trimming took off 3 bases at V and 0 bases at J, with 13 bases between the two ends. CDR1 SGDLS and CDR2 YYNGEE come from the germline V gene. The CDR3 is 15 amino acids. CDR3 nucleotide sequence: TGTGCCAGCAGCGGGCCTCGACAGGACTCCTACGAGCAGTACTTC. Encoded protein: CASSGPRQDSYEQYF.

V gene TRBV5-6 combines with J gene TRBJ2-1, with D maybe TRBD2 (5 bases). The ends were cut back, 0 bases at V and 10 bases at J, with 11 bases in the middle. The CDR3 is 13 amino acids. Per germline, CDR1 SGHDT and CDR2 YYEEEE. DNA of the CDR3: TGTGCCAGCAGCTTGGCTGGGCGGGTAGAGCAGTTCTTC. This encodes CASSLAGRVEQFF.

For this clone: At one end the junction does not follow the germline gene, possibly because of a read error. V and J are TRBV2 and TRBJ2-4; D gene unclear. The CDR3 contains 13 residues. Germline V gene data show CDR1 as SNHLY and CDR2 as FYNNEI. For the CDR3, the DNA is TGTGCCAGCAGTGGAAGGCAGAAAAACAGTCAGTACTTC. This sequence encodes CASSGRQKNSQYF.

For the CDR3, the DNA is TGTGCCAGCAGGGGGGACATTCGCTCCTACGAGCAGTACTTC. Translation gives CASRGDIRSYEQYF. The rearrangement uses TRBV6-1 and TRBJ2-7; possibly TRBD1 for D (6 bases). V was trimmed by 6 bases and J by 0 bases, leaving 12 bases between them. The CDR3 contains 14 residues. Germline V gene lookup returns CDR1 MNHNS and CDR2 SASEGT.

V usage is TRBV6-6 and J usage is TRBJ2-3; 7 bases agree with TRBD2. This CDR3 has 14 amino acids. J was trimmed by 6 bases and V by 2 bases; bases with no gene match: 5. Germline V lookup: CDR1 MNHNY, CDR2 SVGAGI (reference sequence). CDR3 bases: TGTGCCAGCAGTTACGGGGAGGGCGTGGATACGCAGTATTTT. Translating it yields CASSYGEGVDTQYF.

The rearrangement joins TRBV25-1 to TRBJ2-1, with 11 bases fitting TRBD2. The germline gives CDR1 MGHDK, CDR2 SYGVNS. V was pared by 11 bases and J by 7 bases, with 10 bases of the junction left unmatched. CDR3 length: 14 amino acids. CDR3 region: CASKTSGSSNEQFF. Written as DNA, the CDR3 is TGTGCCTCTAAAACTAGCGGGAGCAGTAATGAGCAGTTCTTC. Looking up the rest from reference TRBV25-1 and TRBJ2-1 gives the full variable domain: EADIYQTPRYLVIGTGKKITLECSQTMGHDKMYWYQQDPGMELHLIHYSYGVNSTEKGDLSSESTVSRIRTEHFPLTLESARPSHTSQYLCASKTSGSSNEQFFGPGTRLTVL.

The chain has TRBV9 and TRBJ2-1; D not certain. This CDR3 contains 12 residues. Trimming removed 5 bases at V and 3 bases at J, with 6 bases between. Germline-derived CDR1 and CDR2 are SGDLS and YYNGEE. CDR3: CASSPYYNEQFF. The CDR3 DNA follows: TGTGCCAGCAGTCCCTACTACAATGAGCAGTTCTTC.

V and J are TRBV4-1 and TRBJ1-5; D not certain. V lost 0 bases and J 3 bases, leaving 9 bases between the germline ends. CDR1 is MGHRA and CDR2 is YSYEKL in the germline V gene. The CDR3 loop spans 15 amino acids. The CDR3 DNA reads TGCGCCAGCAGCCAAGACCCCCACTCCAATCAGCCCCAGCATTTT. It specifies CASSQDPHSNQPQHF.

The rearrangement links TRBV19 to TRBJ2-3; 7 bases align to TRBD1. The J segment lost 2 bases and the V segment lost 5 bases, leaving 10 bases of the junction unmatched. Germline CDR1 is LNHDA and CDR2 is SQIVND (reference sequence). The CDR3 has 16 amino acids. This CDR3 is CASSPSTGVATDTQYF. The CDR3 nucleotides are TGTGCCAGTAGTCCCTCAACAGGGGTGGCCACAGATACGCAGTATTTT.

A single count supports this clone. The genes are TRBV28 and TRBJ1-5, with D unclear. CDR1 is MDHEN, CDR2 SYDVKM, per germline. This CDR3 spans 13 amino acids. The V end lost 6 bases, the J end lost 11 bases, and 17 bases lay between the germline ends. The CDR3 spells CASSPLVLKAQHF. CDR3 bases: TGTGCCAGCAGCCCACTCGTACTGAAAGCCCAGCATTTT.

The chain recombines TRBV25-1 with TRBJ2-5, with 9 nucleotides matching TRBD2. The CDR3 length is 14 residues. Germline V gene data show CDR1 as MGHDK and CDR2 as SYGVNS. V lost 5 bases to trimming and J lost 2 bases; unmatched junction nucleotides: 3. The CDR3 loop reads CASSRLAVQETQYF. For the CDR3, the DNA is TGTGCCAGCAGTCGACTAGCGGTACAAGAGACCCAGTACTTC.

CDR3 DNA sequence: TGTGCCAGCAGCCAAGTCCCGGAGAAAATTACCCAGTACTTC. It encodes CASSQVPEKITQYF. This chain uses TRBV14 with TRBJ2-5; no clear D. The CDR3 consists of 14 residues. Per germline, CDR1 SGHDN and CDR2 FVKESK. The ends were cut back, 1 base at V and 8 bases at J, with 14 bases in the middle.

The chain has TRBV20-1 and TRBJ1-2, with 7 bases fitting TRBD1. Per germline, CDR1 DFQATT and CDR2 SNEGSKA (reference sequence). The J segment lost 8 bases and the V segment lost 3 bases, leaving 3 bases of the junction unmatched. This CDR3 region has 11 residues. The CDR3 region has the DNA TGCAGTGCTAGGAGGACAGGCGGCTACACCTTC. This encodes CSARRTGGYTF.

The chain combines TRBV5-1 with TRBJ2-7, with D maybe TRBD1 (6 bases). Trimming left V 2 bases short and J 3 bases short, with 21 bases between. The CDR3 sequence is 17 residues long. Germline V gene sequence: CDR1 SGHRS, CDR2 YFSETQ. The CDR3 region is CASSLRSDSGFGYEQYF. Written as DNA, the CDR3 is TGCGCCAGCAGCTTAAGATCGGACAGTGGTTTTGGCTACGAGCAGTACTTC.

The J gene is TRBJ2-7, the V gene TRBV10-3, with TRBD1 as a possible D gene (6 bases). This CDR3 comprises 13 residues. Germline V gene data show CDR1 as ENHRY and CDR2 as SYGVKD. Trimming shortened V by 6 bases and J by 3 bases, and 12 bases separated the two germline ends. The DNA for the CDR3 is TGTGCCATCAGCACCGGGACAATCTACGAGCAGTACTTC. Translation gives CAISTGTIYEQYF.

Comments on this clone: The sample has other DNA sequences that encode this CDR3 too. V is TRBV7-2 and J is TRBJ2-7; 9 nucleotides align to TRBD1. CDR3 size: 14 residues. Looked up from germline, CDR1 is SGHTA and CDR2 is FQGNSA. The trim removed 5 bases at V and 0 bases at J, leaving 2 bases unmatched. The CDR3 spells CASSLDRGSYEQYF. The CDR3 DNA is TGTGCCAGCAGCCTGGACAGGGGCTCCTACGAGCAGTACTTC.

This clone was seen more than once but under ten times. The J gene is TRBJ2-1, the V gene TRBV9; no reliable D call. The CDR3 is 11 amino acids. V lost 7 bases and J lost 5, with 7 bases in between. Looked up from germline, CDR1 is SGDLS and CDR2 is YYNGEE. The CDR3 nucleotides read TGTGCCAGCGAGAGTAACAATGAGCAGTTCTTC. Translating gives CASESNNEQFF.